These 23 T cell receptor beta chains share one sample of origin, sequenced in a study of cytomegalovirus exposure and HLA in healthy donors. It was with 60 Vbeta and 13 Jbeta primers that the PCR ran. The repertoire was sequenced with immunoSEQ multiplex PCR; TCRdb's copy has only in-frame clones and lacks some. The table shows around 130,000 clones, with 75% to 85% occurring only once. Material: PBMCs. Source of these receptors: a woman younger than 35 in good health and CMV-seropositive.

The sample holds one count of this clone. The chain is built from TRBV4-1 and TRBJ2-1; 8 bases agree with TRBD2. The germline V gene encodes CDR1 MGHRA and CDR2 YSYEKL. This CDR3 contains 17 residues. V gave up 1 base and J gave up 4 bases; unmatched junction bases: 9. The CDR3 nucleotides are TGCGCCAGCAGCCAAGGGCCAGACCGGGGGGGATACAATGAGCAGTTCTTC. It translates to CASSQGPDRGGYNEQFF.

CDR3 sequence (DNA): TGCAGCGTTACAGGGACAGGGGGCGGGTCGGACAAAAACATTCAGTACTTC. It codes for CSVTGTGGGSDKNIQYF. This rearrangement joins TRBV29-1 to TRBJ2-4, with 12 bases that match TRBD1. The CDR3 contains 17 residues. Trimming cost V 5 bases and J 3 bases; bases outside gene matches: 11. Germline-derived CDR1 and CDR2 are SQVTM and ANQGSEA.

This chain links TRBV11-1 with TRBJ2-1; D is undetermined. The CDR3 sequence is 13 residues long. V lost 2 bases to trimming and J lost 5 bases, with 7 bases between them. Germline-derived CDR1 and CDR2 are SGHAT and FQDESV (reference sequence). This chain's CDR3 is CASSLTDNNEQFF. The DNA for the CDR3 is TGTGCCAGCAGCTTAACAGACAACAATGAGCAGTTCTTC. Full variable domain (missing parts from reference TRBV11-1 and TRBJ2-1): EAEVAQSPRYKITEKSQAVAFWCDPISGHATLYWYRQILGQGPELLVQFQDESVVDDSQLPKDRFSAERLKGVDSTLKIQPAELGDSAMYLCASSLTDNNEQFFGPGTRLTVL.

The chain carries TRBV2 and TRBJ2-7; D is uncertain. Germline values: CDR1 SNHLY, CDR2 FYNNEI. The CDR3 covers 11 residues. V lost 6 bases and J lost 5, with 8 bases in between. CDR3 region: CASSQFHEQYF. The CDR3, as DNA: TGTGCCAGCAGCCAATTCCACGAGCAGTACTTC.

A remark on this clone: One end of the junction varies from germline; a read error may be responsible. The chain employs TRBV7-2 and TRBJ2-1, with TRBD1 matching over 7 bases. Germline CDR1 is SGHTA and CDR2 is FQGNSA. This CDR3 region has 13 residues. The CDR3 DNA sequence: TGTGCCAGCAGCTTAGGAGGGCCCGGACAGGCAATCTTC. It yields the protein CASSLGGPGQAIF. Using reference TRBV7-2 and TRBJ2-1 for the parts outside the CDR3, the full variable domain is GAGVSQSPSNKVTEKGKDVELRCDPISGHTALYWYRQSLGQGLEFLIYFQGNSAPDKSGLPSDRFSAERTGGSVSTLTIQRTQQEDSAVYLCASSLGGPGQAIFGPGTRLTVL.

The chain has TRBV25-1 and TRBJ1-2, with D possibly matching TRBD1 (6 bases). The CDR3 length is 14 residues. The germline CDR1 and CDR2 sequences are MGHDK and SYGVNS. Trimming cost V 0 bases and J 8 bases, with 13 bases left between them. CDR3 coding DNA: TGTGCCAGCAGTGAATATATCGGGGGGGGCGGCTACACCTTC. It specifies CASSEYIGGGGYTF.

The genes are TRBV11-2 and TRBJ2-7, with 11 bases fitting TRBD2. Trimming took 5 bases from V and 6 from J; bases not matched to a gene: 6. This CDR3 region has 14 residues. Looked up from germline, CDR1 is SGHAT and CDR2 is FQNNGV. This chain's CDR3 is CASSGLAGGSEQYF. The CDR3, as DNA: TGTGCCAGCAGCGGATTAGCGGGGGGGTCCGAGCAGTACTTC.

The V gene is TRBV7-8, the J gene TRBJ2-5, with D possibly TRBD2 on 5 matching bases. The CDR3 is 15 residues long. The germline CDR1 and CDR2 sequences are SGHVS and FQNEAQ. V lost 7 bases and J lost 3, with 18 bases in between. CDR3 sequence (DNA): TGTGCCAGCATCTCGTTGGACTCTAAAGAAGAGACCCAGTACTTC. Its protein product is CASISLDSKEETQYF.

The chain employs TRBV27 and TRBJ1-4; the match to TRBD1 covers 8 bases. This CDR3 comprises 14 residues. The V segment lost 6 bases and the J segment 5 bases; nucleotides outside the gene matches: 5. Germline-derived CDR1 and CDR2 are MNHEY and SMNVEV (reference sequence). In nucleotides, the CDR3 is TGTGCCAGCAGATTGGGACAGGAAAATGAAAAACTGTTTTTT. Protein product: CASRLGQENEKLFF.

V and J are TRBV28 and TRBJ1-5; D possibly corresponds to TRBD1 (6 bases). Germline V gene sequence: CDR1 MDHEN, CDR2 SYDVKM. Trimming cost V 6 bases and J 3 bases, with 24 bases left between them. The length of the CDR3 is 18 residues. The CDR3 nucleotides are TGTGCCAGCAGCACCGTTATCAGGGGAAAGGCCTCCAATCAGCCCCAGCATTTT. Translating it yields CASSTVIRGKASNQPQHF.

This chain joins TRBV30 and TRBJ2-3, with D maybe TRBD1 (5 bases). In germline, CDR1 is GTSNPN, CDR2 SVGIG (reference sequence). The CDR3 runs to 15 residues. With 0 bases removed from V and 4 bases from J, the gap between germline ends came to 14 bases. CDR3 in DNA: TGTGCCTGGAGTGTAGGGGTGGAGAGTGCAGATACGCAGTATTTT. Translation gives CAWSVGVESADTQYF.

This clone appeared a single time. The chain is built from TRBV11-3 and TRBJ2-2, with D tentatively TRBD2 (6 bases). Germline CDR1 is SGHNT and CDR2 is YENEEA. The CDR3 totals 17 residues. V was trimmed by 0 bases and J by 4 bases, leaving 15 bases between them. The CDR3 DNA follows: TGTGCCAGCAGCTTAGATCTGGGGGGATTGGGCACCGGGGAGCTGTTTTTT. Translating gives CASSLDLGGLGTGELFF. The entire variable domain, with the rest obtained from reference TRBV11-3 and TRBJ2-2, is as follows: EAGVVQSPRYKIIEKKQPVAFWCNPISGHNTLYWYLQNLGQGPELLIRYENEEAVDDSQLPKDRFSAERLKGVDSTLKIQPAELGDSAVYLCASSLDLGGLGTGELFFGEGSRLTVL.

The genes are TRBV5-1 and TRBJ2-6; no firm D call. This CDR3 contains 15 residues. Per the germline V gene, CDR1 is SGHRS and CDR2 is YFSETQ. V lost 2 bases to trimming and J lost 0 bases, with 6 bases between them. CDR3 protein: CASSFWASGANVLTF. The CDR3 DNA follows: TGCGCCAGCAGCTTCTGGGCCTCTGGGGCCAACGTCCTGACTTTC.

This clone was picked up a small number of times. The V call is TRBV9, the J call TRBJ2-3; 7 bases match TRBD2. V trimming: 1 base; J trimming: 1 base; junction bases outside the gene matches: 3. Germline CDR1 SGDLS, CDR2 YYNGEE. The CDR3 contains 15 residues. DNA for the CDR3: TGTGCCAGCAGCGTATTTGGGGGGGGCACAGATACGCAGTATTTT. Its translation is CASSVFGGGTDTQYF.

The rearrangement joins TRBV12-5 to TRBJ2-1; possible D gene TRBD1, 6 bases. Germline V CDR1 and CDR2: LGHNT, FRNRAP. V was cut by 2 bases and J by 0 bases, with 20 bases left in between. There are 19 residues in the CDR3. The CDR3 sequence is CASGLSPGQSHFSYNEQFF. In DNA form, the CDR3 reads TGTGCTAGTGGTTTGTCCCCTGGACAGTCACACTTCTCCTACAATGAGCAGTTCTTC.

The chain employs TRBV6-1 and TRBJ2-5; 9 bases agree with TRBD1. The CDR3 is 16 residues long. The ends lost 2 bases at V and 5 bases at J; junction bases unmatched: 9. Looked up from germline, CDR1 is MNHNS and CDR2 is SASEGT. This CDR3 reads CASSETPGTGSETQYF. The CDR3 DNA reads as TGTGCCAGCAGTGAAACCCCCGGGACAGGGAGTGAGACCCAGTACTTC.

The chain links TRBV5-5 to TRBJ2-5; TRBD2 matches at 10 bases. The CDR3 consists of 16 residues. The trim removed 4 bases at V and 5 bases at J, leaving 11 bases unmatched. The germline gives CDR1 SGHKS, CDR2 YYEKEE (reference sequence). CDR3 protein: CASSPEIAGGVETQYF. The CDR3 DNA is TGTGCCAGCAGCCCGGAAATAGCGGGGGGCGTGGAGACCCAGTACTTC.

CDR3 region: CASSLEPGGSPLHF. Here the CDR3 DNA reads TGTGCCAGCAGCTTAGAGCCCGGGGGTTCACCCCTCCACTTT. The V and J genes are TRBV7-9 and TRBJ1-6, with D tentatively TRBD1 (5 bases). V was cut by 1 base and J by 9 bases, with 10 bases left in between. Per germline, CDR1 SEHNR and CDR2 FQNEAQ (reference sequence). This CDR3 is 14 amino acids long.

Remarks on this clone: Mismatch with germline at one junction end may stem from a read error. V is TRBV5-1 and J is TRBJ1-6; D may be TRBD1 (6 bases). The CDR3 is 14 amino acids. Germline V gene data show CDR1 as SGHRS and CDR2 as YFSETQ. CDR3 amino acids: CVSSLDSQGSPLHF. CDR3 sequence (DNA): TGCGTCAGCAGCTTGGACAGCCAAGGTTCACCCCTCCACTTT.

The chain combines TRBV5-1 with TRBJ2-3, with 7 bases lining up with TRBD1. Germline CDR1 is SGHRS and CDR2 is YFSETQ. There are 15 residues in the CDR3. Trimming took 0 bases from V and 8 from J; bases not matched to a gene: 9. The DNA of the CDR3 is TGCGCCAGCAGCTTGGACAGGGGAGTTGGTGGTACGCAGTATTTT. Protein product: CASSLDRGVGGTQYF.

The genes are TRBV7-2 and TRBJ2-7; 9 bases are shared with TRBD2. In germline, CDR1 is SGHTA, CDR2 FQGNSA. This CDR3 region has 15 residues. V lost 5 bases and J lost 2; bases outside the gene matches: 7. Here the CDR3 DNA reads TGTGCCAGCAGCCTCTCGGCGGGGGGGCCCTACGAGCAGTACTTC. Amino acids: CASSLSAGGPYEQYF.

The rearrangement links TRBV6-1 to TRBJ1-2; the match to TRBD1 covers 10 bases. Germline V gives CDR1 MNHNS, CDR2 SASEGT. J lost 4 bases, V lost 6 bases, and 8 bases had no gene match. This CDR3 has 15 amino acids. The CDR3 loop is CASRVGQGSGYGYTF. The CDR3 DNA reads as TGTGCCAGCAGAGTGGGACAGGGGAGTGGCTATGGCTACACCTTC.

This chain joins TRBV27 and TRBJ1-6; D is unclear. Germline CDR1 and CDR2: MNHEY and SMNVEV (reference sequence). Trimming removed 8 bases from V and 14 bases from J, with 10 bases in between. The CDR3 totals 10 residues. The CDR3 spells CASGPGALHF. The CDR3 DNA follows: TGTGCCAGCGGTCCCGGGGCCCTCCACTTT.